This T cell receptor beta chain was sequenced for a study of breast tumors, draining lymph nodes, adjacent tissues. Findings and caveats of the study: Tumor T cell lymph node origin was a supported hypothesis, not proven. Tumor TCR diversity was below lymph nodes but above nontumor tissue.

This clonotype was found many times. Its antigen remains unidentified. Breast cancer patients provided tissue from their axillary draining lymph nodes. TCRdb reprocessed the multiplex PCR reads via MiXCR and lists one record per CDR3 protein. The sample includes roughly 110,000 distinct CDR3 sequences, less than 40% of them seen just once. Germline CDR1 is KGHSH and CDR2 is LQKENI. V lost 3 bases, J lost 5 bases, and 10 bases lay in between. The CDR3 extends over 13 amino acids. This clonotype was sampled from a female donor with breast cancer. Some clones in this sample may be carry-over from other donors' samples. Sequences were obtained from axillary lymph node tissue. J is TRBJ2-5 and V is TRBV18; unclear D gene. CDR3 nucleotide sequence: TGTGCCAGCTCACCGGACGAGTGGGAGACCCAGTACTTC. Its translation is CASSPDEWETQYF.